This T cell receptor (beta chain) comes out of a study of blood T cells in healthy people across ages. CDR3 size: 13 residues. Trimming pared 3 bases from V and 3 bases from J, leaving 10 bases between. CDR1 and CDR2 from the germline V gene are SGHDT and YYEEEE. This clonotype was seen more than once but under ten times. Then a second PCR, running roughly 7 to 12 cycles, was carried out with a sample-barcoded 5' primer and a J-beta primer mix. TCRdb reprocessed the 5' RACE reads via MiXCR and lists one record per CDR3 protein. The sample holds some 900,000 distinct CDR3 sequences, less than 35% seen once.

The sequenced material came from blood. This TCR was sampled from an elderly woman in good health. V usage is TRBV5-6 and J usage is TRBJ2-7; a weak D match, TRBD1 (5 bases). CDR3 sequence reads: CASSSRARYEQYF. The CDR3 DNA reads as TGTGCCAGCAGCTCCAGGGCCCGCTACGAGCAGTACTTC.